The 28 T cell receptor beta chains reported below all come from one sample, sequenced in a study of T cell responses to AZD1222 COVID-19 vaccine. Libraries were prepared by immunoSEQ multiplex PCR; TCRdb keeps only in-frame clonotypes and omits some of them. The profile covers around 80,000 clones, with roughly nine tenths appearing a single time and roughly 4.8% taken by the ten largest. The sample in question was peripheral blood, obtained on day 0 of AZD1222 vaccination. Receptors originate from an adult in good health.

The V gene is TRBV6-5, the J gene TRBJ2-5, with 7 bases fitting TRBD1. The germline CDR1 and CDR2 sequences are MNHEY and SVGAGI. The CDR3 runs 13 residues. With 6 bases clipped from V and 4 bases from J, the junction kept 5 bases outside the gene matches. CDR3 nucleotide sequence: TGTGCCAGCAGACTACAGGGGATAGAGACCCAGTACTTC. The encoded protein is CASRLQGIETQYF.

The V and J genes are TRBV4-1 and TRBJ1-6; 12 bases map to TRBD1. Germline lookup yields CDR1 MGHRA and CDR2 YSYEKL. The CDR3 extends over 17 amino acids. The V gene end was trimmed by 1 base and the J gene end by 6 bases; junction bases not matched to a gene: 4. This CDR3 reads CASSQAGTGGFNSPLHF. CDR3 nucleotide sequence: TGCGCCAGCAGCCAAGCCGGGACAGGGGGCTTTAATTCACCCCTCCACTTT.

The chain has TRBV7-2 and TRBJ1-1; TRBD1 matches 7 bases. J lost 1 base, V lost 5 bases, and 7 bases had no gene match. Germline CDR1 reads SGHTA; CDR2 reads FQGNSA. CDR3 size: 15 residues. In DNA, the CDR3 is TGTGCCAGCAGCGTGCAGACAGGGTCGAACACTGAAGCTTTCTTT. Its protein product is CASSVQTGSNTEAFF.

The chain links TRBV12-3 or TRBV12-4 to TRBJ1-5; 8 bases agree with TRBD1. The CDR3 is 13 residues long. J gave up 9 bases and V 6 bases, and 7 bases lay outside the gene matches. DNA of the CDR3: TGTGCCAGCAGGCAGACAGGGGTGCGGCCCCAGCATTTT. Encoded protein: CASRQTGVRPQHF.

Remarks on this clone: This CDR3 is also generated by other DNA sequences in the sample. The rearrangement uses TRBV19 and TRBJ1-5; 8 nucleotides align to TRBD1. This CDR3 comprises 14 residues. Trimming took 5 bases from V and 3 from J; bases not matched to a gene: 3. Germline CDR1 is LNHDA and CDR2 is SQIVND (reference sequence). The CDR3 spells CASSSTGDNQPQHF. CDR3 DNA sequence: TGTGCCAGTAGTTCGACAGGGGACAATCAGCCCCAGCATTTT.

This clone was seen a single time. The gene calls are TRBV30 and TRBJ1-2, with TRBD1 matching over 8 bases. V gave up 3 bases and J gave up 8 bases; unmatched junction bases: 8. CDR1 is GTSNPN and CDR2 is SVGIG in the germline V gene (reference sequence). CDR3 size: 13 residues. The CDR3 loop reads CAWSARTGSGYTF. In DNA form, the CDR3 reads TGTGCCTGGAGCGCCAGGACAGGGAGCGGCTACACCTTC.

Only one count was recorded for this clone. The chain combines TRBV4-2 with TRBJ1-5, with 7 bases aligning to TRBD1. The CDR3 length is 16 residues. Germline CDR1 reads LGHNA; CDR2 reads YNFKEQ. With V trimmed by 4 bases and J by 5 bases, 11 bases remained unmatched. CDR3 loop: CASSLGTAKSDQPQHF. The CDR3 DNA reads TGTGCCAGCAGCCTCGGGACAGCCAAATCCGATCAGCCCCAGCATTTT.

The V and J genes are TRBV21-1 and TRBJ1-5. TRBV21-1 is classified as a pseudogene. The CDR3 is made up of 17 amino acids. CDR3: CASSNKAWCRVIQPQHF. CDR3 coding DNA: TGTGCCAGCAGCAACAAGGCGTGGTGTCGGGTAATCCAGCCCCAGCATTTT.

The V call is TRBV19, the J call TRBJ2-1, with D uncertain. The CDR3 is 15 amino acids. Germline V lookup: CDR1 LNHDA, CDR2 SQIVND (reference sequence). V lost 2 bases and J 4 bases, leaving 12 bases between the germline ends. CDR3 in amino acids: CASSIRRQTYNEQFF. The CDR3 DNA sequence: TGTGCCAGTAGTATAAGGCGGCAGACTTACAATGAGCAGTTCTTC. Based on the CDR3 plus reference TRBV19 and TRBJ2-1, the full variable domain is DGGITQSPKYLFRKEGQNVTLSCEQNLNHDAMYWYRQDPGQGLRLIYYSQIVNDFQKGDIAEGYSVSREKKESFPLTVTSAQKNPTAFYLCASSIRRQTYNEQFFGPGTRLTVL.

The V and J genes are TRBV28 and TRBJ1-5, with D possibly being TRBD1 (6 bases). From germline, CDR1 is MDHEN and CDR2 SYDVKM. CDR3 length: 14 residues. With 9 bases removed from V and 3 bases from J, the gap between germline ends came to 15 bases. The CDR3 coding sequence is TGTGCCAGTCGTGGGGGGGCCAACAATCAGCCCCAGCATTTT. Translation: CASRGGANNQPQHF. Combining the CDR3 with reference TRBV28 and TRBJ1-5 gives the whole variable domain DVKVTQSSRYLVKRTGEKVFLECVQDMDHENMFWYRQDPGLGLRLIYFSYDVKMKEKGDIPEGYSVSREKKERFSLILESASTNQTSMYLCASRGGANNQPQHFGDGTRLSIL.

V usage is TRBV6-4 and J usage is TRBJ2-3, with 11 bases lining up with TRBD2. Looked up from germline, CDR1 is MRHNA and CDR2 is SNTAGT. The CDR3 runs to 15 residues. Trimming cost V 4 bases and J 5 bases; bases outside gene matches: 5. This chain's CDR3 is CASSVVAGGLDTQYF. DNA of the CDR3: TGTGCCAGCAGTGTAGTAGCGGGGGGGCTAGATACGCAGTATTTT.

This clone was recorded only once. The J gene is TRBJ1-5, the V gene TRBV28; D gene ambiguous. The germline gives CDR1 MDHEN, CDR2 SYDVKM. This CDR3 has 12 residues. Trimming left V 6 bases short and J 6 bases short, with 9 bases between. CDR3 nucleotides: TGTGCCAGCAGAACGGCAAGTCAGCCCCAGCATTTT. It codes for CASRTASQPQHF. Combining the CDR3 with reference TRBV28 and TRBJ1-5 gives the whole variable domain DVKVTQSSRYLVKRTGEKVFLECVQDMDHENMFWYRQDPGLGLRLIYFSYDVKMKEKGDIPEGYSVSREKKERFSLILESASTNQTSMYLCASRTASQPQHFGDGTRLSIL.

V and J are TRBV6-1 and TRBJ1-3; 9 nucleotides line up with TRBD1. The junction had 11 bases not matched to a gene; V was cut back by 4 bases and J by 7 bases. Germline V gene lookup returns CDR1 MNHNS and CDR2 SASEGT. The CDR3 is 16 residues long. This chain's CDR3 is CASSGTGEGKDNTIYF. The DNA for the CDR3 is TGTGCCAGCAGTGGGACAGGGGAGGGTAAGGATAACACCATATATTTT.

V usage is TRBV15 and J usage is TRBJ1-1, with TRBD1 identical over 10 bases. There are 16 residues in the CDR3. The germline V gene has CDR1 LNHNV and CDR2 YYDKDF (reference sequence). V lost 0 bases and J lost 1; bases outside the gene matches: 2. The CDR3 DNA reads as TGTGCCACCAGCAGAGACCGGGACAGGGGGAACACTGAAGCTTTCTTT. Its translation is CATSRDRDRGNTEAFF.

The chain links TRBV28 to TRBJ2-5; tentatively, D is TRBD1 or TRBD2 (6 bases each). The CDR3 is 15 residues long. CDR1 is MDHEN, CDR2 SYDVKM, per germline. Trimming pared 7 bases from V and 1 base from J, leaving 16 bases between. The CDR3 DNA follows: TGTGCCAGCAAGGCGAGGGGGAGGTTCCAAGAGACCCAGTACTTC. It is translated as CASKARGRFQETQYF.

This rearrangement joins TRBV7-2 to TRBJ1-2, with 8 bases that match TRBD1. Germline CDR1 and CDR2: SGHTA and FQGNSA. J gave up 3 bases and V 6 bases, and 3 bases lay outside the gene matches. The CDR3 is 13 residues long. The CDR3 coding sequence is TGTGCCAGCAGTGTGACAGGGGACTATGGCTACACCTTC. Translating gives CASSVTGDYGYTF.

The chain joins TRBV7-2 to TRBJ2-1; 8 positions agree with TRBD1. CDR1 and CDR2 (germline): SGHTA, FQGNSA. The CDR3 extends over 15 amino acids. V was clipped by 4 bases and J by 3 bases; unmatched bases: 5. Here the CDR3 reads CASSSRTGFYNEQFF. The CDR3 DNA reads TGTGCCAGCAGCTCCAGGACAGGGTTCTACAATGAGCAGTTCTTC. Supplemented by reference TRBV7-2 and TRBJ2-1, the full variable domain reads GAGVSQSPSNKVTEKGKDVELRCDPISGHTALYWYRQSLGQGLEFLIYFQGNSAPDKSGLPSDRFSAERTGGSVSTLTIQRTQQEDSAVYLCASSSRTGFYNEQFFGPGTRLTVL.

The genes are TRBV28 and TRBJ2-1; D not certain. Germline CDR1 is MDHEN and CDR2 is SYDVKM. Trimming shortened V by 5 bases and J by 8 bases, and 22 bases separated the two germline ends. CDR3 length equals 16 residues. CDR3 sequence: CASSGFIVRSVDEQFF. CDR3 DNA sequence: TGTGCCAGCAGTGGCTTTATCGTAAGGTCCGTTGATGAGCAGTTCTTC. Looking up the rest from reference TRBV28 and TRBJ2-1 gives the full variable domain: DVKVTQSSRYLVKRTGEKVFLECVQDMDHENMFWYRQDPGLGLRLIYFSYDVKMKEKGDIPEGYSVSREKKERFSLILESASTNQTSMYLCASSGFIVRSVDEQFFGPGTRLTVL.

The genes are TRBV2 and TRBJ1-6, with D unresolved. Germline V gene sequence: CDR1 SNHLY, CDR2 FYNNEI. V lost 10 bases and J 8 bases, leaving 15 bases between the germline ends. The CDR3 covers 13 residues. This CDR3 is CATTKRGDSPLHF. The DNA of the CDR3 is TGTGCCACAACTAAAAGAGGAGATTCACCCCTCCACTTT. Using reference TRBV2 and TRBJ1-6 for the parts outside the CDR3, the full variable domain is EPEVTQTPSHQVTQMGQEVILRCVPISNHLYFYWYRQILGQKVEFLVSFYNNEISEKSEIFDDQFSVERPDGSNFTLKIRSTKLEDSAMYFCATTKRGDSPLHFGNGTRLTVT.

The J gene is TRBJ2-2, the V gene TRBV7-9; TRBD1 agrees at 10 bases. From germline, CDR1 is SEHNR and CDR2 FQNEAQ (reference sequence). V was clipped by 1 base and J by 4 bases; unmatched bases: 3. The CDR3 has 16 amino acids. The CDR3 is CASSLDDRGRTGELFF. DNA for the CDR3: TGTGCCAGCAGCTTAGACGACAGGGGGCGCACCGGGGAGCTGTTTTTT.

This CDR3 reads CASSVGTGGNQPQHF. The CDR3 nucleotides read TGTGCCAGCAGCGTAGGTACAGGGGGCAATCAGCCCCAGCATTTT. The rearrangement links TRBV9 to TRBJ1-5, with 7 bases that match TRBD1. Losses at the gene ends were 0 bases for V and 2 bases for J; bases not matched to a gene: 2. CDR1 and CDR2 (germline): SGDLS, YYNGEE. This CDR3 is 15 amino acids long.

This clone has just one count. The rearrangement links TRBV9 to TRBJ1-6; the D gene is possibly TRBD1 (5 bases). The CDR3 consists of 14 residues. V lost 3 bases to trimming and J lost 10 bases, with 14 bases between them. Germline loops: CDR1 SGDLS, CDR2 YYNGEE. This CDR3 reads CASSADSLQSPLHF. The CDR3 DNA reads as TGTGCCAGCAGCGCTGACAGTCTACAGTCACCCCTCCACTTT.

The V gene is TRBV12-3 or TRBV12-4, the J gene TRBJ1-4; D is undetermined. The CDR3 totals 13 residues. Between the trimmed V and J ends, which lost 5 bases and 7 bases, there was a span of 11 bases. Here the CDR3 reads CASSLHSSEKLFF. The DNA of the CDR3 is TGTGCCAGCAGTCTCCACTCAAGTGAAAAACTGTTTTTT.

This chain connects TRBV9 to TRBJ2-3, with 11 bases aligning to TRBD1. This CDR3 contains 15 residues. Trimming at V came to 5 bases and at J to 1 base, leaving 3 bases not matched to a gene. CDR1 is SGDLS, CDR2 YYNGEE, per germline. CDR3 bases: TGTGCCAGCAGTCTGGGACAGGGGGGCACAGATACGCAGTATTTT. Residues: CASSLGQGGTDTQYF.

The J gene is TRBJ2-7, the V gene TRBV6-5; D unresolved. CDR1 and CDR2 from the germline V gene are MNHEY and SVGAGI. The V end was cut by 0 bases, the J end by 4 bases, with 4 bases between. The CDR3 totals 12 residues. The chain's CDR3 is CASSYSSYEQYF. CDR3 nucleotides: TGTGCCAGCAGTTACTCCAGTTACGAGCAGTACTTC.

This sequence joins TRBV6-6 and TRBJ2-7; tentatively, D is TRBD1 (5 bases). The CDR3 spans 12 residues. Germline CDR1 MNHNY, CDR2 SVGAGI (reference sequence). Trimming stripped 7 bases from V and 7 bases from J, with 14 bases between. CDR3 sequence: CASTHQGREQYF. The CDR3 DNA reads TGTGCCAGCACCCACCAGGGTCGGGAGCAGTACTTC.

This chain joins TRBV3-1 (or the pseudogene TRBV3-2) and TRBJ1-6, with unresolved D. Germline CDR1 and CDR2: LGHDT and YNNKEL (reference sequence). The CDR3 is 12 residues long. V gave up 3 bases and J gave up 10 bases, with 7 bases separating them. CDR3 amino acids: CASSHTKSPLHF. CDR3 bases: TGTGCCAGCAGCCATACGAAGTCACCCCTCCACTTT.

The rearrangement joins TRBV7-7 to TRBJ2-5, with TRBD1 matching 8 bases. Looked up from germline, CDR1 is SSHAT and CDR2 is FNYEAQ (reference sequence). This CDR3 is built from 15 residues. DNA of the CDR3: TGTGCTAGCCGCGACCGACAGGGGCCCCAAGAGACCCAGTACTTC. Its translation is CASRDRQGPQETQYF.